These 27 T cell receptor beta chains came from one sample sequenced in a study of identical twins. TCRdb recomputed calls from the 5' RACE reads with MiXCR, one row per CDR3 protein. The data contain about 720,000 distinct CDR3 sequences, under 9% of them singletons. These data were also reused for a study on yellow fever vaccine responses in identical twins.

Sample: PBMCs. The receptors stem from a woman in her late teens or twenties in good health.

This clonotype has just a few counts. V usage is TRBV2 and J usage is TRBJ2-1; 9 nucleotides line up with TRBD1. This CDR3 is 15 amino acids long. The V and J ends lost 9 bases and 6 bases, in that order; junction bases with no gene match: 12. Per the germline V gene, CDR1 is SNHLY and CDR2 is FYNNEI. The CDR3 spells CARGQGSASINEQFF. CDR3 in DNA: TGTGCCAGGGGACAGGGATCGGCTTCAATCAATGAGCAGTTCTTC.

This clonotype was observed at least ten times. The chain combines TRBV12-3 or TRBV12-4 with TRBJ1-2, with D perhaps TRBD1 (6 bases). This CDR3 spans 14 amino acids. Trimming shortened V by 7 bases and J by 4 bases, and 16 bases separated the two germline ends. Written as DNA, the CDR3 is TGTGCCAGCACCCTCGGACAGACAATCTATGGCTACACCTTC. Residues: CASTLGQTIYGYTF.

This clonotype was recorded a few times. The rearrangement uses TRBV3-1 and TRBJ2-3; 12 nucleotides agree with TRBD2. The CDR3 sequence is 19 residues long. Germline CDR1 is LGHDT and CDR2 is YNNKEL (reference sequence). V shed 3 bases and J 0 bases; nucleotides not matched to a gene: 10. The CDR3 protein is CASSHYGLAGYPSTDTQYF. The CDR3 nucleotides read TGTGCCAGCAGCCATTACGGACTAGCGGGATACCCTAGCACAGATACGCAGTATTTT.

This chain uses TRBV29-1 with TRBJ2-7; 11 bases map to TRBD2. The CDR3 spans 17 residues. Trimming took 3 bases from V and 1 from J; bases not matched to a gene: 11. Germline CDR1 reads SQVTM; CDR2 reads ANQGSEA. CDR3 protein: CSVEAPSGRLLSYEQYF. The CDR3, as DNA: TGCAGCGTTGAGGCGCCTAGCGGGAGGCTTCTTTCCTACGAGCAGTACTTC.

The CDR3: CSASWAVQETQYF. The CDR3 region has the DNA TGCAGTGCTAGTTGGGCAGTCCAAGAGACCCAGTACTTC. This chain connects TRBV20-1 to TRBJ2-5, with unresolved D. The CDR3 totals 13 residues. Trimming removed 3 bases at V and 1 base at J, with 9 bases between. Germline V gives CDR1 DFQATT, CDR2 SNEGSKA (reference sequence).

This clonotype was found a few times. The chain couples TRBV29-1 to TRBJ2-5; 8 positions match TRBD1. J lost 1 base, V lost 5 bases, and 15 bases had no gene match. This CDR3 region has 17 residues. Looked up from germline, CDR1 is SQVTM and CDR2 is ANQGSEA. CDR3 sequence (DNA): TGCAGCGTTAACAAGGAACCGGGACAGGAACTCCAAGAGACCCAGTACTTC. Translated: CSVNKEPGQELQETQYF.

This clonotype was detected many times. The chain carries TRBV7-3 and TRBJ2-3; 10 bases agree with TRBD2. Germline V gene lookup returns CDR1 SGHTA and CDR2 FQGTGA. The CDR3 length is 21 residues. Trimming cost V 0 bases and J 0 bases; bases outside gene matches: 15. This CDR3 reads CASSLTGPFSGGATSTDTQYF. The CDR3 DNA follows: TGTGCCAGCAGCTTAACGGGCCCCTTCAGCGGGGGGGCTACTAGCACAGATACGCAGTATTTT.

The chain carries TRBV7-6 and TRBJ2-1; tentatively, D is TRBD1 or TRBD2 (5 bases each). The CDR3 sequence is 17 residues long. Germline loops: CDR1 SGHVS, CDR2 FNYEAQ. The V gene lost 1 base and the J gene lost 3 bases, with 16 bases spanning the gap. CDR3 protein: CASSLDRGGVGYNEQFF. The CDR3, as DNA: TGTGCCAGCAGCTTAGATCGGGGCGGAGTGGGCTACAATGAGCAGTTCTTC.

This clonotype was observed at least ten times. The V gene is TRBV7-9, the J gene TRBJ2-3, with TRBD2 as a possible D gene (5 bases). With 4 bases removed from V and 1 base from J, the gap between germline ends came to 15 bases. This CDR3 contains 16 residues. The germline V gene encodes CDR1 SEHNR and CDR2 FQNEAQ (reference sequence). The CDR3, as DNA: TGTGCCAGCAGCTCGCCCAAGCTCGGGGGCACAGATACGCAGTATTTT. Translation gives CASSSPKLGGTDTQYF.

The CDR3 loop reads CASRFQGTGELFF. CDR3 sequence (DNA): TGTGCCAGCAGATTTCAGGGCACCGGGGAGCTGTTTTTT. This sequence joins TRBV7-2 and TRBJ2-2, with D possibly TRBD1 on 5 matching bases. Trimming took off 6 bases at V and 4 bases at J, with 9 bases between the two ends. The V gene's germline CDR1 is SGHTA and CDR2 FQGNSA. The CDR3 has 13 amino acids.

This clonotype was counted between two and nine times. This chain connects TRBV2 to TRBJ2-3, with D perhaps assigned TRBD1 or TRBD2 (5 bases each). The CDR3 contains 17 residues. The germline V gene has CDR1 SNHLY and CDR2 FYNNEI. Trimming took off 7 bases at V and 0 bases at J, with 20 bases between the two ends. The chain's CDR3 is CASMTRDLIFSTDTQYF. The CDR3 nucleotides read TGTGCCAGCATGACCCGGGACCTTATTTTCAGCACAGATACGCAGTATTTT.

This clonotype came up many times. The genes are TRBV5-1 and TRBJ2-2; TRBD2 might be the D (6 bases). Trimming stripped 4 bases from V and 4 bases from J, with 17 bases between. Germline CDR1 reads SGHRS; CDR2 reads YFSETQ. The CDR3 contains 16 residues. CDR3 amino acids: CASSRRDWTVTGELFF. The CDR3 bases are TGCGCCAGCAGCCGTCGGGACTGGACCGTCACCGGGGAGCTGTTTTTT. Full variable domain (remainder filled in from reference TRBV5-1 and TRBJ2-2): KAGVTQTPRYLIKTRGQQVTLSCSPISGHRSVSWYQQTPGQGLQFLFEYFSETQRNKGNFPGRFSGRQFSNSRSEMNVSTLELGDSALYLCASSRRDWTVTGELFFGEGSRLTVL.

Only a few counts were recorded for this clonotype. The chain uses TRBV3-1 and TRBJ1-5, with D unresolved. Germline CDR1 LGHDT, CDR2 YNNKEL (reference sequence). The CDR3 spans 15 residues. The V end was cut by 1 base, the J end by 10 bases, with 17 bases between. This CDR3 reads CASSQGSAGIQPQHF. The CDR3 nucleotides read TGTGCCAGCAGCCAAGGAAGCGCCGGGATTCAACCCCAGCATTTT.

This clonotype has more than one count but fewer than ten. The CDR3 DNA reads as TGTGCCAGCAGTTTAGGGTTGGGGGACACGACCTACGAGCAGTACTTC. Encoded protein: CASSLGLGDTTYEQYF. The chain joins TRBV27 to TRBJ2-7, with D tentatively TRBD1 (6 bases). Germline V gene lookup returns CDR1 MNHEY and CDR2 SMNVEV (reference sequence). Trimming took off 2 bases at V and 2 bases at J, with 16 bases between the two ends. The CDR3 spans 16 residues.

In DNA form, the CDR3 reads TGTGCCAGCAGTAAACTAGCGGTGAACACCGGGGAGCTGTTTTTT. Translating it yields CASSKLAVNTGELFF. J is TRBJ2-2 and V is TRBV6-1, with 8 bases lining up with TRBD2. The CDR3 is 15 residues long. J lost 1 base, V lost 5 bases, and 3 bases had no gene match. Germline V gene data show CDR1 as MNHNS and CDR2 as SASEGT.

This clonotype has just a few counts. This chain uses TRBV29-1 with TRBJ2-5; D unclear. V was shortened by 1 base and J by 7 bases, with 13 bases between the two germline ends. CDR1 SQVTM and CDR2 ANQGSEA come from the germline V gene. This CDR3 spans 13 amino acids. CDR3 sequence: CSVEATLGGTQYF. The CDR3 nucleotides are TGCAGCGTTGAAGCCACCTTGGGCGGGACCCAGTACTTC.

This clonotype was picked up many times. The chain couples TRBV5-1 to TRBJ2-2, with 7 bases fitting TRBD1. The CDR3 contains 15 residues. The germline V gene has CDR1 SGHRS and CDR2 YFSETQ. V gave up 4 bases and J gave up 1 base; unmatched junction bases: 4. In nucleotides, the CDR3 is TGCGCCAGCAGCCCAGGACAGGTGAACACCGGGGAGCTGTTTTTT. Protein product: CASSPGQVNTGELFF.

Many counts were recorded for this clonotype. The chain couples TRBV7-9 to TRBJ2-7, with 8 bases aligning to TRBD1. This CDR3 is built from 12 residues. After removal of 5 bases from V and 5 bases from J, the junction contained 2 bases not matched to a gene. Germline V gene sequence: CDR1 SEHNR, CDR2 FQNEAQ (reference sequence). The CDR3 here is CASSETGDEQYF. CDR3 bases: TGTGCCAGCAGCGAGACAGGGGACGAGCAGTACTTC.

The chain employs TRBV30 and TRBJ1-5, with TRBD1 identical over 8 bases. V lost 1 base, J lost 7 bases, and 6 bases stayed unmatched. The V gene's germline CDR1 is GTSNPN and CDR2 SVGIG (reference sequence). There are 14 residues in the CDR3. The CDR3 DNA is TGTGCCTGGAGTGGAGGACAGGGAGGACAGCCCCAGCATTTT. Residues: CAWSGGQGGQPQHF.

This clonotype was seen more than once but under ten times. The chain employs TRBV9 and TRBJ2-1; 14 bases agree with TRBD2. CDR1 is SGDLS and CDR2 is YYNGEE in the germline V gene. The CDR3 sequence is 15 residues long. The trim removed 3 bases at V and 6 bases at J, leaving 2 bases unmatched. CDR3 nucleotide sequence: TGTGCCAGCAGCGGGGGGACTAGCGGGGGCAATGAGCAGTTCTTC. Protein sequence: CASSGGTSGGNEQFF.

This clonotype was observed at least ten times. Germline is not matched at one junction end, which may reflect a read error. This rearrangement joins TRBV15 to TRBJ1-4; D possibly corresponds to TRBD1 (5 bases). The germline gives CDR1 LNHNV, CDR2 YYDKDF (reference sequence). The CDR3 is 14 residues long. Written as DNA, the CDR3 is TGTGCCACCAGGAGAGGGGATAAGCCCGAAAAACTGTTTTTT. Its translation: CATRRGDKPEKLFF.

This clonotype has a handful of counts. J is TRBJ2-5 and V is TRBV6-5, with 9 bases identical to TRBD1. The CDR3 runs to 14 residues. V shed 4 bases, J shed 6 bases, and the junction held 6 bases outside the gene matches. Germline V gene sequence: CDR1 MNHEY, CDR2 SVGAGI. CDR3 protein: CASSSPTGGKTQYF. DNA of the CDR3: TGTGCCAGCAGTTCCCCGACAGGGGGAAAGACCCAGTACTTC.

This clonotype has a handful of counts. The chain joins TRBV12-3 or TRBV12-4 to TRBJ2-5; no clear D. The length of the CDR3 is 13 residues. DNA for the CDR3: TGTGACAGACCCCCGGTCCTCCAAGAGACCCAGTACTTC. Translating gives CDRPPVLQETQYF.

The V call is TRBV28, the J call TRBJ1-5; possibly TRBD1 for D (6 bases). Germline CDR1 reads MDHEN; CDR2 reads SYDVKM. V gave up 10 bases and J gave up 2 bases, with 18 bases separating them. This CDR3 contains 15 residues. In DNA, the CDR3 is TGTGCCATTGAATTACATGGGGGCGGCAATCAGCCCCAGCATTTT. Translating it yields CAIELHGGGNQPQHF.

This clonotype occurred many times. V usage is TRBV7-9 and J usage is TRBJ2-7, with TRBD2 identical over 9 bases. The trim removed 5 bases at V and 2 bases at J, leaving 10 bases unmatched. Looked up from germline, CDR1 is SEHNR and CDR2 is FQNEAQ (reference sequence). This CDR3 has 16 residues. This CDR3 reads CASSPVVPSGTYEQYF. The CDR3 nucleotides are TGTGCCAGCAGCCCAGTAGTCCCTAGCGGGACCTACGAGCAGTACTTC.

The CDR3 protein is CASSQAAWRAHGELFF. The CDR3 coding sequence is TGTGCCAGCAGCCAAGCTGCATGGCGGGCGCACGGGGAGCTGTTTTTT. The chain joins TRBV3-1 to TRBJ2-2, with D possibly being TRBD2 (5 bases). The CDR3 totals 16 residues. In germline, CDR1 is LGHDT, CDR2 YNNKEL (reference sequence). V lost 1 base, J lost 7 bases, and 16 bases lay in between.

This clonotype occurred many times. The chain couples TRBV15 to TRBJ1-5, with 7 bases identical to TRBD1. This CDR3 has 16 residues. Germline V gene lookup returns CDR1 LNHNV and CDR2 YYDKDF (reference sequence). V shed 3 bases, J shed 0 bases, and the junction held 5 bases outside the gene matches. The CDR3 sequence is CATSREGAYSNQPQHF. CDR3 DNA: TGTGCCACCAGCAGGGAGGGGGCGTATAGCAATCAGCCCCAGCATTTT.